The next 17 T cell receptor beta chains were all read from a single sample in a study of Tregs in tolerant kidney transplant recipients. Some clones are missing from TCRdb's copy, which holds only in-frame ones; the method was immunoSEQ multiplex PCR. Its table lists 14,000 or so clones. Recipients received nonmyeloablative bone marrow transplants from related graft donors, with transient mixed chimerism. The sample in question was CD8+ T cells from blood (PBMCs), obtained 6 months after the transplant. The receptors come from a human patient who received a combined kidney and bone marrow transplant. The graft donor may have contributed some T cells.

About this clone itself: Read coverage stops 3 residues before the CDR3 terminus; the germline J gene supplies the remainder. This chain links TRBV20-1 with TRBJ1-2; 7 bases are shared with TRBD1. V lost 6 bases to trimming and J lost 0 bases; unmatched junction nucleotides: 4. The length of the CDR3 is 13 residues. Germline CDR1 DFQATT, CDR2 SNEGSKA (reference sequence). This CDR3 reads CSAPTGSNYGYTF. The sequenced part of the CDR3 DNA is TGCAGTGCCCCGACAGGGTCTAACTATGGC.

Note on this clone: The sequenced fragment ends 3 residues before the CDR3 boundary, so the rest is inferred from the germline J gene. The J gene is TRBJ1-2, the V gene TRBV4-1; D is uncertain. The V gene lost 0 bases and the J gene lost 7 bases, with 9 bases spanning the gap. The germline gives CDR1 MGHRA, CDR2 YSYEKL. CDR3 length equals 13 residues. The CDR3 protein is CASSQESGSGYTF. Incomplete CDR3 DNA: TGCGCCAGCAGCCAAGAATCGGGGAGTGGC.

Of note for this clone: The read finishes 3 residues shy of the CDR3 end, and the germline J gene is used to complete it. The chain recombines TRBV7-9 with TRBJ1-2; 7 bases are shared with TRBD1. The germline gives CDR1 SEHNR, CDR2 FQNEAQ (reference sequence). This CDR3 is 13 amino acids long. CDR3 in amino acids: CASSLAGTEHYTF. The sequenced part of the CDR3 DNA is TGTGCCAGCAGCTTAGCCGGGACAGAGCAC.

Regarding this clone: The sequenced fragment ends 3 residues before the CDR3 boundary, so the rest is inferred from the germline J gene. This chain links TRBV5-1 with TRBJ1-3; D is possibly TRBD1 (6 bases). Trimming pared 4 bases from V and 2 bases from J, leaving 16 bases between. The V gene's germline CDR1 is SGHRS and CDR2 YFSETQ. The CDR3 spans 16 residues. Incomplete CDR3 DNA: TGCGCCAGCAGCCGTGGACAGCCTGTAACTGGAAACACC. Residues: CASSRGQPVTGNT. In full, the CDR3 reads CASSRGQPVTGNTIYF.

On this clone: The read gets to within 3 residues of the CDR3 end, and the germline J gene fills in the rest. The J gene is TRBJ2-5, the V gene TRBV5-1; the D gene is possibly TRBD2 (6 bases). Germline V CDR1 and CDR2: SGHRS, YFSETQ. The CDR3 spans 16 residues. V lost 2 bases and J lost 7, with 21 bases in between. The sequenced CDR3 bases are TGCGCCAGCAGCTTAATCTCTTGGGGACTGACGGTGACC. Its protein product is CASSLISWGLTVT. The complete CDR3 protein is CASSLISWGLTVTQYF.

Remarks on this clone: Germline is not matched at one junction end, which may reflect a read error. With the read ending 3 residues before the CDR3 end, the germline J gene is used to fill in that end. V gene TRBV7-6 combines with J gene TRBJ2-3; TRBD2 aligns across 8 bases. The CDR3 runs 15 residues. Germline CDR1 is SGHVS and CDR2 is FNYEAQ. The covered CDR3 bases are TGCGCCAGCAGCTTAGCTCAAAGCGGGGGTGAGACG. Its protein product is CASSLAQSGGET. From start to end, the CDR3 is CASSLAQSGGETQYF. Filled out from reference TRBV7-6 and TRBJ2-3, the complete variable domain reads GAGVSQSPRYKVTKRGQDVALRCDPISGHVSLYWYRQALGQGPEFLTYFNYEAQQDKSGLPNDRFSAERPEGSISTLTIQRTEQRDSAMYRCASSLAQSGGETQYFGPGTRLTVL.

As regards this clone: Coverage ceases 3 residues before the CDR3 finishes, and the germline J gene fills in the end. The chain recombines TRBV7-9 with TRBJ1-1; D perhaps matches TRBD1 (5 bases). V shed 2 bases and J shed 6 bases, with 16 bases lying between them. There are 15 residues in the CDR3. The germline CDR1 and CDR2 sequences are SEHNR and FQNEAQ (reference sequence). CDR3: CASSLIGQPGAEAFF. The part of the CDR3 DNA that was read is TGTGCCAGCAGCTTAATAGGCCAGCCGGGGGCTGAA. Complete variable domain (other parts from reference TRBV7-9 and TRBJ1-1): DTGVSQNPRHKITKRGQNVTFRCDPISEHNRLYWYRQTLGQGPEFLTYFQNEAQLEKSRLLSDRFSAERPKGSFSTLEIQRTEQGDSAMYLCASSLIGQPGAEAFFGQGTRLTVV.

As concerns this clone: The read stops 3 residues short of the end of the CDR3; the missing end is completed from the germline J gene. This sequence joins TRBV19 and TRBJ1-1; D might be TRBD1 (5 bases). Trimming cost V 3 bases and J 7 bases, with 24 bases left between them. This CDR3 is built from 17 residues. CDR1 and CDR2 from the germline V gene are LNHDA and SQIVND (reference sequence). The covered CDR3 bases are TGTGCCAGTAGTATGCGTATGGAGATGCCACCCCAGGGTGAA. Translated: CASSMRMEMPPQGE. In full, the CDR3 is CASSMRMEMPPQGEAFF. The full variable domain, with the rest looked up from reference TRBV19 and TRBJ1-1, is DGGITQSPKYLFRKEGQNVTLSCEQNLNHDAMYWYRQDPGQGLRLIYYSQIVNDFQKGDIAEGYSVSREKKESFPLTVTSAQKNPTAFYLCASSMRMEMPPQGEAFFGQGTRLTVV.

About this clone itself: Read data end 3 residues before the CDR3 end; the end is taken from the germline J gene. The rearrangement uses TRBV5-1 and TRBJ2-1; 8 bases line up with TRBD2. The CDR3 extends over 17 amino acids. Trimming took 1 base from V and 3 from J; bases not matched to a gene: 9. Germline CDR1 and CDR2: SGHRS and YFSETQ. The CDR3 loop is CASSLNSGGPSYNEQFF. Incomplete CDR3 DNA: TGCGCCAGCAGCTTGAACAGCGGGGGCCCTAGCTACAATGAG.

With regard to this clone: The read ends 3 residues before the CDR3 terminus; that terminus is restored from the germline J gene. The chain uses TRBV6-1 and TRBJ1-2, with TRBD1 matching 7 bases. CDR3 size: 14 residues. Germline V lookup: CDR1 MNHNS, CDR2 SASEGT. Incomplete CDR3 DNA: TGTGCCAGCAGAGAAACCGGGACAGCCTTGGGC. Protein sequence: CASRETGTALG. Given in full, the CDR3 is CASRETGTALGYTF.

As to this clone: The missing CDR3 end, 3 residues past where the read stops, is filled in from the germline J gene. The chain joins TRBV7-8 to TRBJ1-2; D is ambiguous. Germline loops: CDR1 SGHVS, CDR2 FQNEAQ. Trimming took 4 bases from V and 3 from J, leaving 18 bases between them. There are 16 residues in the CDR3. CDR3 loop: CASSSPHGGGHYGYTF. The sequenced part of the CDR3 DNA is TGTGCCAGCAGCTCACCCCATGGTGGCGGCCACTATGGC.

Incomplete CDR3 DNA: TGCGCCAGCAGTCCCCCGGCGGGGGGTAGCTCCTACAATGAG. Its protein product is CASSPPAGGSSYNE. The complete CDR3 protein is CASSPPAGGSSYNEQFF. The J gene is TRBJ2-1, the V gene TRBV5-1; TRBD2 matches at 8 bases. The read stops 3 residues short of the end of the CDR3; the missing end is completed from the germline J gene. The trim removed 5 bases at V and 0 bases at J, leaving 10 bases unmatched. The germline V gene encodes CDR1 SGHRS and CDR2 YFSETQ. The CDR3 loop spans 17 amino acids.

As to this clone: The sequence runs out 3 residues before the end of the CDR3; the remainder is reconstructed from the germline J gene. The V gene is TRBV18, the J gene TRBJ1-2, with 8 bases fitting TRBD1. Per the germline V gene, CDR1 is KGHSH and CDR2 is LQKENI. CDR3 size: 18 residues. The sequenced CDR3 bases are TGTGCCAGCGCATACACCCTTGACCGGGACAGGCCCCCCTACGAC. It translates to CASAYTLDRDRPPYD. The entire CDR3 is CASAYTLDRDRPPYDYTF.

With regard to this clone: Read coverage stops 3 residues before the CDR3 terminus; the germline J gene supplies the remainder. This chain joins TRBV20-1 and TRBJ2-7, with D possibly matching TRBD2 (5 bases). Germline CDR1 and CDR2: DFQATT and SNEGSKA (reference sequence). The CDR3 has 14 amino acids. The V and J ends lost 5 bases and 0 bases respectively, with 14 bases between them. Incomplete CDR3 DNA: TGCAGTGCTTTCGGACTTTCAATCTCCTACGAG. Protein sequence: CSAFGLSISYE. The complete CDR3 reads CSAFGLSISYEQYF.

This clone is called medium-sized (0.01 to 0.1%) based on its frequency. Sequencing ends 3 residues short of the CDR3 end; the germline J gene provides the rest. V usage is TRBV29-1 and J usage is TRBJ1-1; D possibly corresponds to TRBD1 (5 bases). The CDR3 runs 15 residues. Between the trimmed V and J ends, which lost 4 bases and 1 base, there was a span of 16 bases. The germline CDR1 and CDR2 sequences are SQVTM and ANQGSEA. The CDR3 loop reads CSVVGIGGTNTEAFF. CDR3 bases read: TGCAGCGTTGTCGGGATCGGGGGGACGAACACTGAA.

With regard to this clone: The read ends 3 residues shy of where the CDR3 ends; the end is completed using the germline J gene. The V and J genes are TRBV20-1 and TRBJ2-2; TRBD2 aligns across 7 bases. The germline gives CDR1 DFQATT, CDR2 SNEGSKA (reference sequence). J gave up 6 bases and V 4 bases, and 8 bases lay outside the gene matches. This CDR3 has 14 residues. The part of the CDR3 DNA that was read is TGCAGTGCTATGCGGGAGTTTGGCTCCGGGGAG. It encodes CSAMREFGSGE. The whole CDR3 region reads CSAMREFGSGELFF.

On this clone itself: Coverage ceases 3 residues before the CDR3 finishes, and the germline J gene fills in the end. V usage is TRBV7-6 and J usage is TRBJ2-3, with TRBD2 matching over 9 bases. CDR3 length equals 16 residues. V shed 5 bases, J shed 6 bases, and the junction held 12 bases outside the gene matches. Germline lookup yields CDR1 SGHVS and CDR2 FNYEAQ. Partial CDR3 DNA: TGTGCCAGCAGCCGCGTGCTAGCGGGGAGGGGGGATACG. Residues: CASSRVLAGRGDT. The whole CDR3 protein reads CASSRVLAGRGDTQYF. Full variable domain (outside the CDR3, taken from reference TRBV7-6 and TRBJ2-3): GAGVSQSPRYKVTKRGQDVALRCDPISGHVSLYWYRQALGQGPEFLTYFNYEAQQDKSGLPNDRFSAERPEGSISTLTIQRTEQRDSAMYRCASSRVLAGRGDTQYFGPGTRLTVL.